This T cell receptor beta chain derives from a study of blood T cells in healthy people across ages. This clonotype was observed a few times. The CDR3 covers 15 residues. Germline CDR1 and CDR2: LNHDA and SQIVND (reference sequence). Trimming pared 5 bases from V and 1 base from J, leaving 13 bases between. With a J-beta primer mix and a sample-barcoded 5' primer, a second PCR ran 7 to 11 cycles. TCRdb independently ran MiXCR on the 5' RACE reads; one entry per CDR3 protein. The table records 980,000 or so distinct CDR3 sequences, under 50% of them present only once. This TCR came from a man aged 30 to 45 in good health. Sequenced: blood. The chain links TRBV19 to TRBJ2-3; possible D gene TRBD1, 6 bases. This chain's CDR3 is CASSQGFLGTDTQYF. DNA for the CDR3: TGTGCCAGTAGTCAGGGGTTTTTGGGCACAGATACGCAGTATTTT. Looking up the rest from reference TRBV19 and TRBJ2-3 gives the full variable domain: DGGITQSPKYLFRKEGQNVTLSCEQNLNHDAMYWYRQDPGQGLRLIYYSQIVNDFQKGDIAEGYSVSREKKESFPLTVTSAQKNPTAFYLCASSQGFLGTDTQYFGPGTRLTVL.